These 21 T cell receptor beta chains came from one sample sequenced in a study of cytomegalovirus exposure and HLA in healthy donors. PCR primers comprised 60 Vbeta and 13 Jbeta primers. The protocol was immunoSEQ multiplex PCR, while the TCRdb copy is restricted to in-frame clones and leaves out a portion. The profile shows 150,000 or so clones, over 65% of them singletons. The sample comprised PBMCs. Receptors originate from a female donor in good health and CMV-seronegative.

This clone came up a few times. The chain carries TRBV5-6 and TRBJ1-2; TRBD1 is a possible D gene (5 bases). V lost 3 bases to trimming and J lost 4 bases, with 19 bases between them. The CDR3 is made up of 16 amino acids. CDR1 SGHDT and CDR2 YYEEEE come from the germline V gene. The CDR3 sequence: CASSSGLSTLSYGYTF. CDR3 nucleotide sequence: TGTGCCAGCAGCTCGGGACTTTCAACCCTCTCCTATGGCTACACCTTC.

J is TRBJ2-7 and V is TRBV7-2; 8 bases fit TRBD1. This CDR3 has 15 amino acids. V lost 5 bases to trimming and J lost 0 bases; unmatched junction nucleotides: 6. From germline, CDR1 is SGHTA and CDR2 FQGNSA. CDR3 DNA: TGTGCCAGCAGCCTCCGAACAGGGGGCTCCTACGAGCAGTACTTC. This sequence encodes CASSLRTGGSYEQYF.

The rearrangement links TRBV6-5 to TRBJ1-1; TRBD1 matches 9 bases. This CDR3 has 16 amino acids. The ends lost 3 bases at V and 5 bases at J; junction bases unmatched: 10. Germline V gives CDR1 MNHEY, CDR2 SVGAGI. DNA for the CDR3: TGTGCCAGCAGTTATCGTCTGACAGGGGGAAAGACTGAAGCTTTCTTT. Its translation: CASSYRLTGGKTEAFF.

In nucleotides, the CDR3 is TGTGCCAGCAGCGTAGGGCTGGGGAGCTCTGGAAACACCATATATTTT. This sequence encodes CASSVGLGSSGNTIYF. This sequence joins TRBV9 and TRBJ1-3, with D uncertain. CDR3 length: 16 residues. V was pared by 0 bases and J by 0 bases, with 10 bases between. Germline-derived CDR1 and CDR2 are SGDLS and YYNGEE.

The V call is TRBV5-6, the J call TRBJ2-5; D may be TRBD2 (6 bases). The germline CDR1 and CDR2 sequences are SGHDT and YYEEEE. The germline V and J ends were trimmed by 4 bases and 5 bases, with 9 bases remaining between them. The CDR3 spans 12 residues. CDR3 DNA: TGTGCCAGCAGCCCCCGGGGGGAGACCCAGTACTTC. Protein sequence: CASSPRGETQYF. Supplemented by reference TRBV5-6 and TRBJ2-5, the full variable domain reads DAGVTQSPTHLIKTRGQQVTLRCSPKSGHDTVSWYQQALGQGPQFIFQYYEEEERQRGNFPDRFSGHQFPNYSSELNVNALLLGDSALYLCASSPRGETQYFGPGTRLLVL.

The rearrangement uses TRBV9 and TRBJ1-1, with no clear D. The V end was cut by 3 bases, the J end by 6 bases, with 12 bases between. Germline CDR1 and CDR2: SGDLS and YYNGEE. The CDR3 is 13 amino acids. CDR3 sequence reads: CASSDSLHPEAFF. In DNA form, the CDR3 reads TGTGCCAGCAGCGACAGCCTTCACCCTGAAGCTTTCTTT.

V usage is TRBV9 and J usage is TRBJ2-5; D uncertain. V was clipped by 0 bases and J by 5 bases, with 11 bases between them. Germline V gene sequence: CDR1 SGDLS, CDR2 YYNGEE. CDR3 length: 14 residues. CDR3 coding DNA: TGTGCCAGCAGCGTAGTAGCCCGCGCCGAGACCCAGTACTTC. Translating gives CASSVVARAETQYF.

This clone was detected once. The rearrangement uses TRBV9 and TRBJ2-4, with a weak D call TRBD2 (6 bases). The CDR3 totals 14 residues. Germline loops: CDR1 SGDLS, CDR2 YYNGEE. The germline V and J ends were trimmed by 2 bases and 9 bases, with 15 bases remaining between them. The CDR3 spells CASSVSGSQPIQYF. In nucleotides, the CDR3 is TGTGCCAGCAGCGTTAGCGGTTCCCAGCCCATTCAGTACTTC.

In DNA, the CDR3 is TGTGCCAGCAGCCCCTCGGGACAGTTAACCGGGGAGCTGTTTTTT. Translated: CASSPSGQLTGELFF. V and J are TRBV7-9 and TRBJ2-2; 7 positions match TRBD1. This CDR3 has 15 residues. Per the germline V gene, CDR1 is SEHNR and CDR2 is FQNEAQ (reference sequence). Losses at the gene ends were 5 bases for V and 5 bases for J; bases not matched to a gene: 8.

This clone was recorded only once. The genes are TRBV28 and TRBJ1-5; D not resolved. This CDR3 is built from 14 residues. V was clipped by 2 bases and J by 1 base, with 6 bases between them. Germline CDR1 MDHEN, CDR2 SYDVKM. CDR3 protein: CASSLDSSNQPQHF. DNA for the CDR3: TGTGCCAGCAGTTTAGATAGCAGCAATCAGCCCCAGCATTTT.

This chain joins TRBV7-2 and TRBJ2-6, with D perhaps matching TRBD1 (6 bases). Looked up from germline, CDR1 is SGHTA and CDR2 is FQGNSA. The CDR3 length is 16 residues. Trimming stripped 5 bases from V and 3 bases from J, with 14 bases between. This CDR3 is CASSIPTGLGANVLTF. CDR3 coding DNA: TGTGCCAGCAGCATCCCTACAGGGCTTGGGGCCAACGTCCTGACTTTC.

CDR3 loop: CASSLGGGARAFF. The CDR3, as DNA: TGTGCCAGCAGCTTAGGAGGGGGGGCGCGAGCTTTCTTT. V is TRBV13 and J is TRBJ1-1, with D possibly being TRBD1 (6 bases). V lost 0 bases to trimming and J lost 10 bases, with 12 bases between them. There are 13 residues in the CDR3. The V gene's germline CDR1 is PRHDT and CDR2 FYEKMQ (reference sequence). Full variable domain (rest looked up from reference TRBV13 and TRBJ1-1): AAGVIQSPRHLIKEKRETATLKCYPIPRHDTVYWYQQGPGQDPQFLISFYEKMQSDKGSIPDRFSAQQFSDYHSELNMSSLELGDSALYFCASSLGGGARAFFGQGTRLTVV.

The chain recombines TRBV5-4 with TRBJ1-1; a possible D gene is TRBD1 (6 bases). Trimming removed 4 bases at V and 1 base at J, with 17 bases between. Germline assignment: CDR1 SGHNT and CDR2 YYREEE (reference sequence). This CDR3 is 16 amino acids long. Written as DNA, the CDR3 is TGTGCCAGCAGCCTGGGGGCAGGGGTGGGGAACACTGAAGCTTTCTTT. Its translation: CASSLGAGVGNTEAFF.

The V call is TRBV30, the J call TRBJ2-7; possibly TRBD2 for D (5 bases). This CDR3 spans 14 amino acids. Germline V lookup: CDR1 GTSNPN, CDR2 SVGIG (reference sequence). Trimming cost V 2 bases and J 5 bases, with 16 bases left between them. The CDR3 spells CAWSYGRGAHEQYF. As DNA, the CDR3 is TGTGCCTGGAGTTACGGCCGGGGAGCCCACGAGCAGTACTTC.

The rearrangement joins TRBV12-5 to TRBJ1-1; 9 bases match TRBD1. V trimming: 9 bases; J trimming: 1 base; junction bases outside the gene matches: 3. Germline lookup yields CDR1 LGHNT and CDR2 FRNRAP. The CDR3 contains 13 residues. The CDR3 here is CASGTGKNTEAFF. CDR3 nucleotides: TGTGCTAGCGGGACAGGGAAGAACACTGAAGCTTTCTTT.

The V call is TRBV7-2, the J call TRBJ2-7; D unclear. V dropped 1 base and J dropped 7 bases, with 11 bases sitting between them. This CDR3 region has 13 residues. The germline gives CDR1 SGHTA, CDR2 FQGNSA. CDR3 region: CASSLGAQVEQYF. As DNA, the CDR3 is TGTGCCAGCAGCTTAGGGGCTCAGGTTGAGCAGTACTTC.

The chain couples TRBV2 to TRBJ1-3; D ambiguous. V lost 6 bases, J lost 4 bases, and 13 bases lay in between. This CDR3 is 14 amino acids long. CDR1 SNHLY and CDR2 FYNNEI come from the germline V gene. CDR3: CASSPTGPGNTIYF. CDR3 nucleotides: TGTGCCAGCAGCCCAACGGGTCCGGGAAACACCATATATTTT.

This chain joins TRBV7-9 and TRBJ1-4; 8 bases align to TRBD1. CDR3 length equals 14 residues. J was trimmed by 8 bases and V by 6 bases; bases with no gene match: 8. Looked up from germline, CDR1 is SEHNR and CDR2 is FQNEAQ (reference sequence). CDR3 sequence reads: CASSPGGAREKLFF. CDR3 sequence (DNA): TGTGCCAGCAGTCCAGGGGGCGCAAGGGAAAAACTGTTTTTT. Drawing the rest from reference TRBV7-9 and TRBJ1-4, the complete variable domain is DTGVSQNPRHKITKRGQNVTFRCDPISEHNRLYWYRQTLGQGPEFLTYFQNEAQLEKSRLLSDRFSAERPKGSFSTLEIQRTEQGDSAMYLCASSPGGAREKLFFGSGTQLSVL.

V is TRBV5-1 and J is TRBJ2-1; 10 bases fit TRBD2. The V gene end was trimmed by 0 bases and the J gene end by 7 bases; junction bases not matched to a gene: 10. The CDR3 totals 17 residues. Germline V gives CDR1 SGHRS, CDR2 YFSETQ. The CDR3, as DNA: TGCGCCAGCAGCTTGGTTCTTTCTAGCGGGGGTCCAAATGAGCAGTTCTTC. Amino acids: CASSLVLSSGGPNEQFF.

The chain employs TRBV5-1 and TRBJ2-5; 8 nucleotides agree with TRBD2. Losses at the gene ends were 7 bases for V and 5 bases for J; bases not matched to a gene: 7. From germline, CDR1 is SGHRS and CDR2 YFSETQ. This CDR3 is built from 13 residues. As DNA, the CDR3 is TGCGCCAGCCAAAGCGGGAGTTATGAGACCCAGTACTTC. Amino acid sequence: CASQSGSYETQYF. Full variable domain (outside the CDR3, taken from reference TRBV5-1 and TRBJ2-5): KAGVTQTPRYLIKTRGQQVTLSCSPISGHRSVSWYQQTPGQGLQFLFEYFSETQRNKGNFPGRFSGRQFSNSRSEMNVSTLELGDSALYLCASQSGSYETQYFGPGTRLLVL.

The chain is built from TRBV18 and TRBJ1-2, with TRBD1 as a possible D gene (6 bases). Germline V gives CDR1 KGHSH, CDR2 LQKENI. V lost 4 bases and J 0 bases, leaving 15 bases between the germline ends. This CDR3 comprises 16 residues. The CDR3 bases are TGTGCCAGCTCACTCCCCGACAGGTTATCTAACTATGGCTACACCTTC. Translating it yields CASSLPDRLSNYGYTF.